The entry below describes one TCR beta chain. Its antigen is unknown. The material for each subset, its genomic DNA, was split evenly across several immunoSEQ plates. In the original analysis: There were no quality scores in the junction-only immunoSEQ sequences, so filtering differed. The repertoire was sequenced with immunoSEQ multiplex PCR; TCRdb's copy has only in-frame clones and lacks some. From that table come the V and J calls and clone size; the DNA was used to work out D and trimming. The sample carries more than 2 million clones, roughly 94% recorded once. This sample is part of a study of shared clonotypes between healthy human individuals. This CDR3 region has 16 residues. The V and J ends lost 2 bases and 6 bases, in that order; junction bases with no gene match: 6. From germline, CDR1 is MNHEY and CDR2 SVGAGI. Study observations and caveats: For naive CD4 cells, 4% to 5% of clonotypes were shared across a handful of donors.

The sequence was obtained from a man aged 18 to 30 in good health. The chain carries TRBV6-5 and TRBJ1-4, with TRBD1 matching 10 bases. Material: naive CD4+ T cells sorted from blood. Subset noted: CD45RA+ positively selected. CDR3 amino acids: CASSYSHGTGDEKLFF. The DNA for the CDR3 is TGTGCCAGCAGTTACAGTCATGGGACAGGGGATGAAAAACTGTTTTTT.